A few counts support the clone carrying this T cell receptor beta chain. What it binds is not known. This sample is part of a study of molecular identifiers for immune sequencing clone quantification. Study-wide results and limits: In CMV-specific effectors, clones above 20 copies held over 99% of molecules; naive, under 1%.

Germline V gene lookup returns CDR1 MNHEY and CDR2 SVGEGT. The CDR3 runs 13 residues. Trimming took off 5 bases at V and 7 bases at J, with 12 bases between the two ends. TCRdb ran MiXCR on the PCR reads and lists one entry per CDR3 protein. The sample holds about 640,000 distinct CDR3 sequences; just under 20% are singletons and the top ten take 0.85%. Sequencing was done on a sample of naive CD8+ T cells from blood, with Jurkat cell RNA spiked in. Subset specified: FACS-sorted CD8+CD4-CCR7+CD45RA+ naive T cells. This TCR derives from a human donor in good health. Some libraries in this study had Jurkat cell RNA spiked in. This chain connects TRBV6-2 or TRBV6-3 to TRBJ2-1; a possible D gene is TRBD1 (5 bases). The CDR3 here is CASSPYRGNEQFF. The CDR3 DNA reads TGTGCCAGCAGTCCCTATAGGGGTAATGAGCAGTTCTTC.